The 2 T cell receptor beta chains below all came from one sample that was sequenced in a study of neurological immune-mediated disorders. One entry per CDR3 protein results from TCRdb running MiXCR on the 5' RACE reads. Here the sample spans roughly 100,000 distinct CDR3 sequences, roughly 4% being singletons. Sequencing used PBMCs. These receptors were collected from a young woman with multiple sclerosis.

In regard to this clonotype: This may arise from a read error, as a much more abundant clone is one base away. As the CDR3 is not closed by the conserved phenylalanine or tryptophan, this likely results from a read error. The gene calls are TRBV6-6 and TRBJ2-1; no clear D. Trimming left V 3 bases short and J 8 bases short, with 5 bases between. From germline, CDR1 is MNHNY and CDR2 SVGAGI (reference sequence). The CDR3 has 11 residues. DNA of the CDR3: TGTGCCAGCAGTTATGGGTATGAGCAGTTCTGC. Translation gives CASSYGYEQFC.

This clonotype was counted ten times or more. The chain combines TRBV5-1 with TRBJ2-1; TRBD2 matches 10 bases. V dropped 5 bases and J dropped 6; count of bases not matched to a gene: 5. This CDR3 comprises 14 residues. Per germline, CDR1 SGHRS and CDR2 YFSETQ. CDR3 coding DNA: TGCGCCAGCAGGATAGCGGGGGGTCTCAATGAGCAGTTCTTC. This translates into CASRIAGGLNEQFF.